This T cell receptor beta chain emerged from a study of T cell clones after liver transplantation. Study information: In this trial, immunosuppression withdrawal was attempted within 2 years of liver transplant. A pre-transplant mixed lymphocyte reaction with TCRbeta sequencing defined graft-donor-reactive clones followed in post-transplant blood. The study's findings and limits: Rather than being deleted, graft donor-reactive T cells may have moved into the graft. These preliminary findings come from unstandardized post-transplant sampling times.

There are 16 residues in the CDR3. In germline, CDR1 is SGHRS, CDR2 YFSETQ. V trimming: 0 bases; J trimming: 3 bases; junction bases outside the gene matches: 7. About this clone: Its antigen remains unknown.

The data were produced by immunoSEQ multiplex PCR, yet TCRdb's version contains in-frame clones alone and is incomplete. The sample shows 50,000 or so clones, roughly nine tenths of them seen only once. This specimen consisted of CD8+ T cells from blood, obtained 12 months after liver transplant. The sequence came from a human patient who received a liver transplant. The graft donor may account for some of the T cells. The chain recombines TRBV5-1 with TRBJ1-2, with 8 positions matching TRBD1. The CDR3 region has the DNA TGCGCCAGCAGCTTGGCCGGGGCAGGGGGCTACTATGGCTACACCTTC. Amino acids: CASSLAGAGGYYGYTF.